The following is a T cell receptor (beta chain) sequence with its context. Its antigen is still unknown. This entry belongs to a study of vaccination and CD4 T cells after COVID-19. Study-wide findings and caveats: With convalescent patients, a median about 90% of reactive clones emerged solely after vaccination.

Each CDR3 protein gets one entry after TCRdb re-called the PCR reads with MiXCR. The table lists just over 35,000 distinct CDR3 sequences, 35% to 40% of them singletons. J was trimmed by 4 bases and V by 4 bases; bases with no gene match: 8. The CDR3 is made up of 16 amino acids. Germline V lookup: CDR1 SGHVS, CDR2 FQNEAQ. Described time point: late sampling 161 to 241 days after vaccination in three convalescent patients. This TCR derives from a human donor who had recovered from COVID-19. This chain links TRBV7-8 with TRBJ2-7; 12 nucleotides agree with TRBD2. The sequencing here drew on CD4+ T cells from blood, taken about 7 months after SARS-CoV-2 vaccination. The CDR3, as DNA: TGTGCCAGCAGCTCCCAAGGACTAGCGGGGCGATACGAGCAGTACTTC. Translation gives CASSSQGLAGRYEQYF.